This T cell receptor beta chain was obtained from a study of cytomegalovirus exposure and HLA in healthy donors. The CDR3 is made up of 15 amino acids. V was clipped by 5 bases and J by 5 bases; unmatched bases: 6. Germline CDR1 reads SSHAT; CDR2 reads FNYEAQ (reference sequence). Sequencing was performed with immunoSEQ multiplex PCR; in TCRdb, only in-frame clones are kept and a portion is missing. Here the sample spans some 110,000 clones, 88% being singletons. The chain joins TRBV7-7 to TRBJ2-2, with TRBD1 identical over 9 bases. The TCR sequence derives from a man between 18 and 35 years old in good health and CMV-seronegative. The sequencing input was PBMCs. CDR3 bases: TGTGCCAGCAGCCCGCGGACAGGGGTAACCGGGGAGCTGTTTTTT. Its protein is CASSPRTGVTGELFF.